This T cell receptor (beta chain) was recovered during a study of cytotoxic CD8 clonotypes in ibrutinib-treated CLL. V lost 0 bases to trimming and J lost 7 bases, with 14 bases between them. The CDR3 loop spans 16 amino acids. The germline gives CDR1 SGHRS, CDR2 YFSETQ. This table comes from immunoSEQ multiplex PCR, and its TCRdb copy is limited to in-frame clones, with some not included. Of about 300,000 clones listed, around 77% are singletons. The chain links TRBV5-1 to TRBJ1-6; weak D call: TRBD1 (5 bases). The sample in question was PBMCs, obtained at disease progression, from a patient treated with ibrutinib. This sequence originates from a human donor with chronic lymphocytic leukemia. The CDR3 region has the DNA TGCGCCAGCAGCTTGGTTCAGGGTTTAGCAAATTCACCCCTCCACTTT. Its protein product is CASSLVQGLANSPLHF.